This TCR beta chain is drawn from a study of CD8 T cell repertoires and HIV-1 epitope variants. Study overall: T cells were stimulated with Twenty-five Gag and Nef peptides separately. Controls were a CMV, EBV and flu peptide pool, Ebola AY9 negative control, and no-peptide well. Cultures ran about 9 days, with IL-2, IL-7 and IL-15 added on days 3 and 7.

Per the germline V gene, CDR1 is LGHNA and CDR2 is YSLEER. V dropped 4 bases and J dropped 1; count of bases not matched to a gene: 3. The CDR3 runs 14 residues. Assay: immunoSEQ multiplex PCR; the TCRdb copy retains only in-frame clones and omits some. The top ten hold just under 45% of the sample, which has several thousand clones, more than 50% seen once. Concerning this clone itself: Its antigen remains unidentified.

The receptor comes from a male donor with HIV. Sequences were obtained from cultured CD8+ T cells derived from PBMCs. V gene TRBV4-3 combines with J gene TRBJ1-1; 7 bases agree with TRBD1. The CDR3 DNA reads as TGCGCCAGCAGCCTAAACAGGGGGAACACTGAAGCTTTCTTT. This sequence encodes CASSLNRGNTEAFF.